This T cell receptor (beta chain) originates from a study of blood T cell repertoires in COVID-19. Across the study: The samples span acute and convalescent COVID-19 from the United States, Italy and Spain.

In the original analysis: Counts of nucleated cells, estimated from reference gene primer amplification, were obtained. Profiling relied on immunoSEQ multiplex PCR, and the TCRdb table lists in-frame clones only, not all of them. V, J and clone size reflect that table, while D and trimming were determined from the DNA. This table has approximately 110,000 clones, 80% to 90% appearing once. From germline, CDR1 is MNHEY and CDR2 SMNVEV (reference sequence). The CDR3 length is 15 residues. Trimming left V 2 bases short and J 0 bases short, with 11 bases between. This clonotype was sampled from a human donor in a cohort sampled during active COVID-19. Sequencing input: peripheral blood. The V call is TRBV27, the J call TRBJ2-7; D may be TRBD2 (6 bases). This CDR3 reads CASSLKRASSYEQYF. The CDR3 DNA reads TGTGCCAGCAGTTTAAAGCGGGCGAGCTCCTACGAGCAGTACTTC.